Given below is one T cell receptor (beta chain) in context. The antigen remains unidentified. Sample time point: patch test 1, 2 weeks after DPC sensitization. As for treatment: therapeutic diphenylcyclopropenone sensitization with weekly scalp DPC. The authors' total RNA extraction used unfractionated whole blood. The data derive from a study of human T cells and chemical hapten exposure. For the study at large: Sensitization was performed using 2% DPC on a roughly 2 cm by roughly 2 cm upper inner arm skin site. Minor pooled library volume differences mainly drove per-sample TCR yield variation.

CDR3 size: 13 residues. CDR1 is SEHNR, CDR2 FQNEAQ, per germline (reference sequence). With 9 bases removed from V and 2 bases from J, the gap between germline ends came to 13 bases. Study-wide results and caveats: Having alopecia, the donors may differ immunologically from healthy people.

TCRdb processed the RACE reads anew with MiXCR; each CDR3 protein has one entry. Found here are 380,000 or so distinct CDR3 sequences, approximately 5.1% of them singletons; the top ten hold 2% to 2.5%. The clonotype originates from a woman in her fifties or sixties with alopecia areata. Some clones in this sample may be carry-over from other donors' samples. The chain is built from TRBV7-9 and TRBJ1-1, with TRBD1 as a possible D gene (5 bases). The specimen was whole blood, collected in connection with sensitization to the hapten diphenylcyclopropenone (DPC). The CDR3 DNA sequence: TGTGCCAGTGAACAGGATACTAACACTGAAGCTTTCTTT. Its translation is CASEQDTNTEAFF.